These 19 T cell receptor beta chains were sequenced from one sample in a study of tumor and adjacent non-tumor tissue in lung cancer. The template was RNA from unsorted bulk tissue. A modified ARM-PCR protocol with three rounds of nested PCR amplified TCRbeta. TCRdb reanalysed the multiplex PCR reads using MiXCR and keeps one entry per CDR3 protein. Of 100,000 to 150,000 distinct CDR3 sequences listed, approximately 66% are singletons. The specimen was lung tumor tissue. The receptors were gathered from a man younger than 45 with non-small cell lung cancer.

This sequence joins TRBV5-6 and TRBJ1-4; TRBD1 agrees at 8 bases. Germline CDR1 is SGHDT and CDR2 is YYEEEE. CDR3 length equals 16 residues. The ends lost 4 bases at V and 8 bases at J; junction bases unmatched: 13. CDR3: CASSMLGQAGREKLFF. CDR3 coding DNA: TGTGCCAGCAGCATGTTGGGACAGGCAGGACGCGAAAAACTGTTTTTT.

This clonotype appeared once. Given a much more abundant clone one base away, this may be a read error. The V call is TRBV29-1, the J call TRBJ2-3; D unclear. Germline-derived CDR1 and CDR2 are SQVTM and ANQGSEA. This CDR3 contains 14 residues. The ends were cut back, 1 base at V and 1 base at J, with 9 bases in the middle. In DNA, the CDR3 is TGCAGCGTTGAAGTATTAGTGGGCACAGATACGCAGTATTTT. Amino acid sequence: CSVEVLVGTDTQYF.

This clonotype appeared many times. This sequence joins TRBV14 and TRBJ2-7, with 10 positions matching TRBD2. Germline V gene lookup returns CDR1 SGHDN and CDR2 FVKESK. Losses at the gene ends were 3 bases for V and 0 bases for J; bases not matched to a gene: 2. The CDR3 length is 15 residues. The CDR3: CASSHQRGGSYEQYF. The DNA for the CDR3 is TGTGCCAGCAGCCATCAGCGGGGGGGCTCCTACGAGCAGTACTTC.

Details on this clonotype: The junction does not match germline at one end; this may be a read error. The chain carries TRBV12-3 or TRBV12-4 and TRBJ2-1; 10 nucleotides line up with TRBD2. The CDR3 has 13 amino acids. CDR3 sequence: CASSLGTSAEQLF. Written as DNA, the CDR3 is TGTGCCAGCAGTCTAGGGACTAGCGCTGAACAGCTCTTC.

With respect to this clonotype: A much larger clone lies a single base off, so this may be a read error. The chain is built from TRBV5-6 and TRBJ1-5; D is ambiguous. Germline values: CDR1 SGHDT, CDR2 YYEEEE. This CDR3 spans 12 amino acids. This CDR3 is CASSLVNQPRHF. DNA for the CDR3: TGTGCCAGCAGCTTGGTCAATCAGCCCCGGCATTTT. Full variable domain (remainder filled in from reference TRBV5-6 and TRBJ1-5): DAGVTQSPTHLIKTRGQQVTLRCSPKSGHDTVSWYQQALGQGPQFIFQYYEEEERQRGNFPDRFSGHQFPNYSSELNVNALLLGDSALYLCASSLVNQPRHFGDGTRLSIL.

On this clonotype: Given the absence of the conserved phenylalanine or tryptophan at the CDR3 end, a read error is likely. The chain has TRBV20-1 and TRBJ1-6; tentative D call: TRBD1 (5 bases). CDR1 and CDR2 (germline): DFQATT, SNEGSKA (reference sequence). CDR3 length: 12 amino acids. Here the CDR3 DNA reads TGTAATGCTAGATGGACAAATTCACCCCTCCACTAT. This gives the protein CNARWTNSPLHY.

This clonotype was recorded at least ten times. The rearrangement joins TRBV11-2 to TRBJ2-7, with TRBD2 as a possible D gene (7 bases). Germline V gene data show CDR1 as SGHAT and CDR2 as FQNNGV. This CDR3 has 14 amino acids. Trimming cost V 5 bases and J 2 bases, with 13 bases left between them. The DNA of the CDR3 is TGTGCCAGCAGCCTATGGGGGGGCCCCTACGAGCAGTACTTC. Amino acid sequence: CASSLWGGPYEQYF.

Points on this clonotype: One end of the junction varies from germline; a read error may be responsible. The chain carries TRBV4-3 and TRBJ2-4, with 10 bases that match TRBD1. The CDR3 is made up of 15 amino acids. Germline V lookup: CDR1 LGHNA, CDR2 YSLEER. The CDR3 sequence is CASIQDRGRVNIRYF. The CDR3 bases are TGCGCCAGCATCCAAGACAGGGGGCGCGTAAACATTCGGTACTTC.

In regard to this clonotype: The junction shows a germline mismatch at one end, possibly a read error. J is TRBJ1-2 and V is TRBV6-5; 8 positions match TRBD1. The CDR3 totals 15 residues. In germline, CDR1 is MNHEY, CDR2 SVGAGI. The CDR3 region has the DNA TGTGCCAGCTGTTACTCGCAGGGGGCTAACTATGGCTACATCTTC. Encoded protein: CASCYSQGANYGYIF.

Worth noting for this clonotype: A clone one base away is much larger, so this may be a read error. The chain employs TRBV6-5 and TRBJ1-1, with D unresolved. Germline V gene sequence: CDR1 MNHEY, CDR2 SVGAGI. The CDR3 covers 12 residues. V dropped 2 bases and J dropped 10 bases, with 11 bases sitting between them. The CDR3 sequence: CASSYGEKRAFF. The CDR3 DNA reads TGTGCCAGCAGTTACGGCGAGAAGAGAGCTTTCTTT.

About this clonotype itself: A much larger clone is a single base away; this may be a read error. The chain employs TRBV4-2 and TRBJ1-2, with TRBD1 matching 11 bases. The CDR3 runs to 14 residues. Germline trimming cut 2 bases from V and 8 bases from J; bases unmatched to any gene: 4. Germline CDR1 LGHNA, CDR2 YNFKEQ. The CDR3, as DNA: TGTGCCAGCAGCCAAATGGGACAGGGGGAGGGCTACACCTTC. Protein sequence: CASSQMGQGEGYTF.

About this clonotype itself: One end of the junction varies from germline; a read error may be responsible. CDR3 region: CVSSPFSGRKSYNEQFF. The CDR3, as DNA: TGTGTCAGCAGTCCCTTTAGCGGGAGAAAATCCTACAATGAGCAGTTCTTC. The V call is TRBV11-2, the J call TRBJ2-1, with TRBD2 matching 9 bases. Germline values: CDR1 SGHAT, CDR2 FQNNGV. The CDR3 is 17 residues long.

In its sample, this clonotype was seen many times. This sequence joins TRBV7-9 and TRBJ2-5; TRBD2 matches at 8 bases. From germline, CDR1 is SEHNR and CDR2 FQNEAQ (reference sequence). This CDR3 comprises 16 residues. Trimming removed 0 bases from V and 1 base from J; junction bases left unmatched: 4. The CDR3 DNA is TGTGCCAGCAGCTTAGCAGTAGCGGGGCTCCAAGAGACCCAGTACTTC. It specifies CASSLAVAGLQETQYF. The full variable domain, with the rest looked up from reference TRBV7-9 and TRBJ2-5, is DTGVSQNPRHKITKRGQNVTFRCDPISEHNRLYWYRQTLGQGPEFLTYFQNEAQLEKSRLLSDRFSAERPKGSFSTLEIQRTEQGDSAMYLCASSLAVAGLQETQYFGPGTRLLVL.

As to this clonotype: A read error may explain this, as a much larger clone is one base away. CDR3 coding DNA: TGTGCCAGCAGTTACAGTACTCCTAGCAATCAGTCCCAGCATTTT. It translates to CASSYSTPSNQSQHF. The genes are TRBV6-5 and TRBJ1-5, with no clear D. This CDR3 comprises 15 residues. The germline gives CDR1 MNHEY, CDR2 SVGAGI.

Points on this clonotype: One end of the junction is discordant with germline, which a read error may explain. The V call is TRBV24-1, the J call TRBJ2-5; TRBD1 agrees at 8 bases. The CDR3 contains 14 residues. From germline, CDR1 is KGHDR and CDR2 SFDVKD. In nucleotides, the CDR3 is TGTGCCATCAGTGGACAGGGAAGGCAAGAGACCCAGTACTTC. Translating it yields CAISGQGRQETQYF.

The gene calls are TRBV5-1 and TRBJ2-3, with 10 bases that match TRBD2. Germline V gene lookup returns CDR1 SGHRS and CDR2 YFSETQ. The CDR3 is 15 amino acids. With 9 bases clipped from V and 3 bases from J, the junction kept 10 bases outside the gene matches. This CDR3 is CAMASGRKSTDTQYF. CDR3 DNA sequence: TGCGCCATGGCTAGCGGGAGAAAGTCAACAGATACGCAGTATTTT.

Details on this clonotype: The conserved final phenylalanine or tryptophan is absent from the CDR3, which likely points to a read error. The chain has TRBV6-2 or TRBV6-3 and TRBJ2-6; D tentatively reads TRBD1 or TRBD2 (5 bases each). Germline CDR1 MNHEY, CDR2 SVGEGT. The CDR3 has 18 residues. The DNA for the CDR3 is TGTGCCAGTAGTTACGTAGGGGACCCCATCTCTGGGGCCAACGTCCTGACTCTC. Translated, it gives CASSYVGDPISGANVLTL.

This clonotype came up many times. The J gene is TRBJ1-5, the V gene TRBV6-6, with 9 bases matching TRBD1. Germline V CDR1 and CDR2: MNHNY, SVGAGI (reference sequence). The V segment lost 1 base and the J segment 0 bases; nucleotides outside the gene matches: 7. CDR3 size: 18 residues. The CDR3 protein is CASSYLDRGPYSNQPQHF. For the CDR3, the DNA is TGTGCCAGCAGTTACTTGGACAGGGGACCCTATAGCAATCAGCCCCAGCATTTT.

With respect to this clonotype: The junction differs from germline at one of its ends, possibly a read error. The V gene is TRBV4-2, the J gene TRBJ2-1, with a possible D match to TRBD2 (6 bases). Per germline, CDR1 LGHNA and CDR2 YNFKEQ. This CDR3 has 18 amino acids. The CDR3 sequence: CASSQEALACLTYNEQFF. DNA for the CDR3: TGTGCCAGCAGCCAAGAAGCCCTAGCGTGTTTAACCTATAATGAGCAGTTCTTC.